This TCR beta chain was observed in a study of shared clonotypes between healthy human individuals. At the level of the study: Serving as donors were two women and three men, whose ages spanned 18 to 49.

V was pared by 4 bases and J by 7 bases, with 16 bases between. Per germline, CDR1 MNHEY and CDR2 SMNVEV (reference sequence). CDR3 length: 15 amino acids. Terminally differentiated effector memory CD45RA+ cells were excluded from the naive CD8 cells, which were CD45RO-negative and positively selected for CCR7. This clone occurred once. What it binds is unknown. Clones were sequenced by immunoSEQ multiplex PCR, and TCRdb holds only the in-frame ones, with some missing. The sample lists roughly 2.1 million clones; 93% were seen once. Study-level results: Among a handful of donors, approximately 5.4% of naive CD4 clonotypes were found in common.

The receptor was derived from a man between 18 and 35 years old in good health. Some clones in this sample may be carry-over from other donors' samples. The sequenced sample was naive CD8+ T cells from PBMCs. The rearrangement joins TRBV27 to TRBJ2-2; a weak D match, TRBD2 (5 bases). The CDR3 region is CASSSPRGLNGELFF. The DNA of the CDR3 is TGTGCCAGCAGTTCCCCCAGAGGGCTAAACGGGGAGCTGTTTTTT.